This T cell receptor beta chain was identified during a study of blood T cell repertoires in COVID-19. At the level of the study: Samples came from the United States, Italy and Spain, spanning acute and convalescent COVID-19.

This CDR3 spans 15 amino acids. CDR1 and CDR2 (germline): LGHDT, YNNKEL (reference sequence). Trimming took 4 bases from V and 4 from J, leaving 17 bases between them. Per the original data handling: How many nucleated cells were present was estimated from reference gene primer amplification. Clones were sequenced by immunoSEQ multiplex PCR, and TCRdb holds only the in-frame ones, with some missing. V, J and clone size reflect that table, while D and trimming were determined from the DNA. The sample shows over 250,000 clones, roughly 87% of them seen only once. The TCR originated in a woman under 40 who had recovered from COVID-19. The J gene is TRBJ2-7, the V gene TRBV3-1 (or the pseudogene TRBV3-2), with D tentatively TRBD2 (6 bases). The sample taken for sequencing was PBMCs or T cells enriched from blood (not recorded which). The CDR3 sequence: CASSPTTSGRYEQYF. In DNA form, the CDR3 reads TGTGCCAGCAGCCCCACAACGTCGGGGAGGTACGAGCAGTACTTC.